Below, 28 T cell receptor beta chains from the same sample are listed, as sequenced in a study of brain T cells in children with intractable seizures. Method: immunoSEQ multiplex PCR; TCRdb's copy keeps in-frame clones and lacks some. The table shows 50,000 to 80,000 clones, with 90% to 96% occurring only once. The sequenced sample was peripheral blood, obtained at surgery. The source is a boy under two years old with focal cortical dysplasia and intractable seizures.

The chain recombines TRBV5-1 with TRBJ2-1, with 9 nucleotides matching TRBD2. J gave up 7 bases and V 5 bases, and 10 bases lay outside the gene matches. Germline V gene data show CDR1 as SGHRS and CDR2 as YFSETQ. This CDR3 has 15 residues. CDR3 in amino acids: CASRGMAGGRNEQFF. The CDR3 DNA reads TGCGCCAGCAGAGGCATGGCGGGGGGGCGGAATGAGCAGTTCTTC.

This chain joins TRBV5-6 and TRBJ2-4; tentative D call: TRBD1 (6 bases). CDR1 is SGHDT, CDR2 YYEEEE, per germline. V was cut by 1 base and J by 5 bases, with 7 bases left in between. CDR3 length equals 13 residues. CDR3 amino acids: CASSLTGQNIQYF. The DNA for the CDR3 is TGTGCCAGCAGCTTGACAGGGCAAAACATTCAGTACTTC.

The rearrangement uses TRBV6-1 and TRBJ2-5; 8 positions agree with TRBD2. The CDR3 spans 17 residues. V shed 3 bases and J 7 bases; nucleotides not matched to a gene: 16. Germline CDR1 and CDR2: MNHNS and SASEGT. CDR3 nucleotides: TGTGCCAGCAGTGATCCCAAGCGGGGGCGCAGAGTATTGACCCAGTACTTC. This sequence encodes CASSDPKRGRRVLTQYF.

The chain uses TRBV5-6 and TRBJ1-3; TRBD1 matches 9 bases. With V trimmed by 0 bases and J by 0 bases, 4 bases remained unmatched. The germline V gene encodes CDR1 SGHDT and CDR2 YYEEEE. The CDR3 is 17 residues long. DNA of the CDR3: TGTGCCAGCAGCTTGGTGGACAGGGGATACTCTGGAAACACCATATATTTT. Amino acids: CASSLVDRGYSGNTIYF.

This chain connects TRBV4-1 to TRBJ2-1; 8 nucleotides match TRBD2. V lost 1 base, J lost 5 bases, and 4 bases stayed unmatched. The V gene's germline CDR1 is MGHRA and CDR2 YSYEKL. The CDR3 runs 15 residues. DNA of the CDR3: TGCGCCAGCAGCCAAGGTAGCGGGACTAACAATGAGCAGTTCTTC. Encoded protein: CASSQGSGTNNEQFF.

The rearrangement joins TRBV5-1 to TRBJ1-4; TRBD1 matches 10 bases. The trim removed 5 bases at V and 7 bases at J, leaving 5 bases unmatched. The CDR3 consists of 14 residues. Germline values: CDR1 SGHRS, CDR2 YFSETQ. The CDR3: CASRRQGAREKLFF. CDR3 DNA: TGCGCCAGCAGACGACAGGGGGCGCGTGAAAAACTGTTTTTT.

Note on this clone: At one end, the junction sequence differs from germline, possibly due to a read error. The CDR3 nucleotides read TGTGCCAGCTCCTCTAGGTCATACAAGGAGCAGTTCTTC. Protein product: CASSSRSYKEQFF. The rearrangement joins TRBV12-3 or TRBV12-4 to TRBJ2-1; D unclear. The CDR3 has 13 amino acids.

V usage is TRBV18 and J usage is TRBJ1-2; 7 nucleotides agree with TRBD1. Per the germline V gene, CDR1 is KGHSH and CDR2 is LQKENI. V was clipped by 1 base and J by 2 bases; unmatched bases: 4. The length of the CDR3 is 15 residues. In DNA form, the CDR3 reads TGTGCCAGCTCACCACGGCAGGGGGTGAACTATGGCTACACCTTC. It codes for CASSPRQGVNYGYTF.

The chain uses TRBV5-1 and TRBJ2-2, with D possibly matching TRBD1 (6 bases). The germline V and J ends were trimmed by 0 bases and 10 bases, with 7 bases remaining between them. The CDR3 length is 12 residues. CDR1 is SGHRS and CDR2 is YFSETQ in the germline V gene. CDR3 sequence: CASSLGTVELFF. The CDR3 DNA sequence: TGCGCCAGCAGCTTGGGGACAGTGGAGCTGTTTTTT.

This chain connects TRBV2 to TRBJ1-3; TRBD1 is a possible D gene (6 bases). CDR1 SNHLY and CDR2 FYNNEI come from the germline V gene. The CDR3 is 15 amino acids. The V and J ends lost 6 bases and 4 bases respectively, with 16 bases between them. DNA of the CDR3: TGTGCCAGCAGGACCGGGACACGTCGAGGAAACACCATATATTTT. The encoded protein is CASRTGTRRGNTIYF.

The chain has TRBV13 and TRBJ2-1, with D perhaps matching TRBD1 (6 bases). The CDR3 has 15 amino acids. Germline values: CDR1 PRHDT, CDR2 FYEKMQ (reference sequence). Trimming took 3 bases from V and 9 from J, leaving 18 bases between them. The CDR3 DNA reads TGTGCCAGCAGCTTCGGACAGAGTTACCACAGTGAGCAGTTCTTC. This sequence encodes CASSFGQSYHSEQFF.

The V call is TRBV28, the J call TRBJ1-4; TRBD1 might be the D (5 bases). V lost 2 bases and J 5 bases, leaving 12 bases between the germline ends. Germline CDR1 MDHEN, CDR2 SYDVKM. CDR3 length: 15 residues. The CDR3 nucleotides are TGTGCCAGCAGTTTACCCGGGACGGAAAATGAAAAACTGTTTTTT. Translation: CASSLPGTENEKLFF.

V usage is TRBV4-1 and J usage is TRBJ1-1; TRBD1 agrees at 7 bases. Germline V gene lookup returns CDR1 MGHRA and CDR2 YSYEKL. The CDR3 has 16 residues. Trimming removed 4 bases from V and 0 bases from J; junction bases left unmatched: 8. The CDR3 DNA reads as TGCGCCAGCAGCCCCGCTCCGGGACAGCTGAACACTGAAGCTTTCTTT. Its protein product is CASSPAPGQLNTEAFF.

V is TRBV7-2 and J is TRBJ1-1; D ambiguous. This CDR3 comprises 13 residues. Trimming took 1 base from V and 6 from J, leaving 9 bases between them. CDR1 is SGHTA and CDR2 is FQGNSA in the germline V gene. CDR3 in amino acids: CASSLGRGPEAFF. The CDR3 nucleotides are TGTGCCAGCAGCTTAGGCAGAGGCCCTGAAGCTTTCTTT.

V gene TRBV7-2 combines with J gene TRBJ2-7, with D perhaps TRBD1 or TRBD2 (5 bases each). CDR1 and CDR2 (germline): SGHTA, FQGNSA. The CDR3 covers 14 residues. V was trimmed by 1 base and J by 3 bases, leaving 10 bases between them. The CDR3 loop is CASSLVPGSYEQYF. As DNA, the CDR3 is TGTGCCAGCAGCTTAGTCCCAGGGAGCTACGAGCAGTACTTC.

The chain combines TRBV7-2 with TRBJ2-3; 12 nucleotides align to TRBD2. This CDR3 spans 19 amino acids. Unmatched junction bases numbered 19, after V lost 5 bases and J lost 7 bases. The germline V gene has CDR1 SGHTA and CDR2 FQGNSA. CDR3 in DNA: TGTGCCAGCAGCCCCAGGACTAGCGGGATCGGGGAAGAACCACATACGCAGTATTTT. It specifies CASSPRTSGIGEEPHTQYF.

CDR3 region: CASSLTGAKNIQYF. The CDR3 DNA sequence: TGCGCCAGCAGCTTGACAGGGGCCAAAAACATTCAGTACTTC. The chain couples TRBV5-1 to TRBJ2-4; TRBD1 is a possible D gene (6 bases). V was shortened by 1 base and J by 1 base, with 6 bases between the two germline ends. There are 14 residues in the CDR3. CDR1 SGHRS and CDR2 YFSETQ come from the germline V gene.

The chain employs TRBV7-9 and TRBJ2-7; D might be TRBD1 or TRBD2, each matching 5 bases. The CDR3 spans 12 residues. Germline-derived CDR1 and CDR2 are SEHNR and FQNEAQ (reference sequence). Between the trimmed V and J ends, which lost 4 bases and 1 base, there was a span of 5 bases. The CDR3 region has the DNA TGTGCCAGCAGCTGGGGGTCCTACGAGCAGTACTTC. It yields the protein CASSWGSYEQYF.

This clone was observed once. V and J are TRBV4-1 and TRBJ2-1; weak D call: TRBD2 (5 bases). The CDR3 consists of 15 residues. The germline V and J ends were trimmed by 1 base and 5 bases, with 12 bases remaining between them. The germline CDR1 and CDR2 sequences are MGHRA and YSYEKL. For the CDR3, the DNA is TGCGCCAGCAGCCAAGCCAGCGGTGCTCACAATGAGCAGTTCTTC. Amino acid sequence: CASSQASGAHNEQFF.

The chain uses TRBV24-1 and TRBJ2-5; weak D call: TRBD1 (5 bases). The CDR3 is 16 residues long. Between the trimmed V and J ends, which lost 4 bases and 5 bases, there was a span of 19 bases. Germline-derived CDR1 and CDR2 are KGHDR and SFDVKD. The CDR3 is CATSDPSGNRRETQYF. The CDR3 region has the DNA TGTGCCACCAGTGACCCGTCAGGGAACCGACGGGAGACCCAGTACTTC.

V usage is TRBV9 and J usage is TRBJ2-5; 14 nucleotides align to TRBD2. V lost 5 bases, J lost 5 bases, and 11 bases stayed unmatched. Germline CDR1 SGDLS, CDR2 YYNGEE. The CDR3 extends over 17 amino acids. The CDR3 nucleotides are TGTGCCAGCAGTGAAACGGGACTAGCGGGAGTGAGGGAGACCCAGTACTTC. Amino acids: CASSETGLAGVRETQYF.

This clone has just a few counts. This chain connects TRBV27 to TRBJ2-7, with a tentative D call TRBD1 (6 bases). Trimming left V 3 bases short and J 2 bases short, with 8 bases between. The CDR3 loop spans 13 amino acids. Germline V CDR1 and CDR2: MNHEY, SMNVEV (reference sequence). CDR3 region: CASSFGTTYEQYF. In DNA form, the CDR3 reads TGTGCCAGCAGTTTTGGGACAACCTACGAGCAGTACTTC.

V gene TRBV7-9 combines with J gene TRBJ1-1; maybe TRBD1 (5 bases). The V gene lost 1 base and the J gene lost 5 bases, with 14 bases spanning the gap. Germline CDR1 and CDR2: SEHNR and FQNEAQ (reference sequence). There are 15 residues in the CDR3. The CDR3 DNA reads as TGTGCCAGCAGCTTAGTTCTCGGGGGTGGGACTGAAGCTTTCTTT. Protein product: CASSLVLGGGTEAFF.

This rearrangement joins TRBV5-1 to TRBJ1-4; D is unresolved. The CDR3 consists of 14 residues. Looked up from germline, CDR1 is SGHRS and CDR2 is YFSETQ. V dropped 0 bases and J dropped 5 bases, with 8 bases sitting between them. The CDR3 loop is CASSLGTENEKLFF. Written as DNA, the CDR3 is TGCGCCAGCAGCTTGGGTACGGAAAATGAAAAACTGTTTTTT.

The chain recombines TRBV13 with TRBJ2-7; TRBD2 aligns across 9 bases. In germline, CDR1 is PRHDT, CDR2 FYEKMQ (reference sequence). The CDR3 extends over 15 amino acids. Trimming removed 5 bases from V and 2 bases from J; junction bases left unmatched: 7. CDR3 nucleotides: TGTGCCAGCAGCACCTCTAGCGGGGAAACCTACGAGCAGTACTTC. This gives the protein CASSTSSGETYEQYF.

As to this clone: The same CDR3 can be traced to other DNA sequences in this sample. The rearrangement links TRBV9 to TRBJ2-7, with a tentative D call TRBD2 (5 bases). Trimming shortened V by 0 bases and J by 0 bases, and 7 bases separated the two germline ends. CDR1 is SGDLS, CDR2 YYNGEE, per germline. CDR3 length: 14 amino acids. The CDR3 sequence: CASSVGGSSYEQYF. The CDR3 region has the DNA TGTGCCAGCAGCGTAGGAGGGAGCTCCTACGAGCAGTACTTC.

The V call is TRBV3-1 (or the pseudogene TRBV3-2), the J call TRBJ2-7; D is unclear. V lost 1 base and J lost 6, with 13 bases in between. This CDR3 spans 14 amino acids. The germline V gene encodes CDR1 LGHDT and CDR2 YNNKEL (reference sequence). CDR3 sequence reads: CASSQVAGYGEQYF. In nucleotides, the CDR3 is TGTGCCAGCAGCCAAGTCGCCGGGTACGGCGAGCAGTACTTC.

This clone was detected a few times. The V call is TRBV9, the J call TRBJ2-7, with 8 bases aligning to TRBD1. Trimming at V came to 0 bases and at J to 0 bases, leaving 8 bases not matched to a gene. Germline loops: CDR1 SGDLS, CDR2 YYNGEE. The CDR3 loop spans 17 amino acids. CDR3 sequence: CASSVGVGTGYSYEQYF. The CDR3 DNA sequence: TGTGCCAGCAGCGTAGGGGTTGGGACAGGATACTCCTACGAGCAGTACTTC. Looking up the rest from reference TRBV9 and TRBJ2-7 gives the full variable domain: DSGVTQTPKHLITATGQRVTLRCSPRSGDLSVYWYQQSLDQGLQFLIQYYNGEERAKGNILERFSAQQFPDLHSELNLSSLELGDSALYFCASSVGVGTGYSYEQYFGPGTRLTVT.